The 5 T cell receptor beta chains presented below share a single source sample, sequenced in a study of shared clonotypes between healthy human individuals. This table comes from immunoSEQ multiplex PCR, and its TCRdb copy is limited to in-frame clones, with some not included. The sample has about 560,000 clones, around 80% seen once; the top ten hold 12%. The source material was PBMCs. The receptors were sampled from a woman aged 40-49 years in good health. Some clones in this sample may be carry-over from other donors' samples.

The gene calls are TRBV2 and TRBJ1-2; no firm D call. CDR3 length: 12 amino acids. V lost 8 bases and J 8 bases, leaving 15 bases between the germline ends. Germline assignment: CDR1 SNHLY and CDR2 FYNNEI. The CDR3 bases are TGTGCCAGCGATAGCCCGCGAGGAGGCTACACCTTC. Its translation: CASDSPRGGYTF.

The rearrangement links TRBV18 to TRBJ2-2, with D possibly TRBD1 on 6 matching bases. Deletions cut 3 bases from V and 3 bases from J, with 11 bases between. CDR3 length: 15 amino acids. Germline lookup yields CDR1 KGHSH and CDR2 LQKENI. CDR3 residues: CASSPRQADTGELFF. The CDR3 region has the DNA TGTGCCAGCTCACCGCGACAGGCGGACACCGGGGAGCTGTTTTTT.

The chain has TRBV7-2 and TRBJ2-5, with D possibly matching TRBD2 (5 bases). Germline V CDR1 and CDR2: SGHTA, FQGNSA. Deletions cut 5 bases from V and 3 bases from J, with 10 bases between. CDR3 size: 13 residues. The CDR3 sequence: CASSPLGKETQYF. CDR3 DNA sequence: TGTGCCAGCAGCCCTCTCGGGAAAGAGACCCAGTACTTC.

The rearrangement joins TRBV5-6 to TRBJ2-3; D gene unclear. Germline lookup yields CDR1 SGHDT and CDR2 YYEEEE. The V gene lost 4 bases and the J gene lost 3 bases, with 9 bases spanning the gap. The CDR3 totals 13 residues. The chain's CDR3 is CASSPGITDTQYF. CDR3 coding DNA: TGTGCCAGCAGCCCGGGTATTACAGATACGCAGTATTTT.

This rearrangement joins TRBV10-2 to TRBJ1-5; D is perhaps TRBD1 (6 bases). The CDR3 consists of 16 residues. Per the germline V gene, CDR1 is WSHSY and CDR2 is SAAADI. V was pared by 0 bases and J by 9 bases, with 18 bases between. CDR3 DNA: TGCGCCAGCAGTGAGTCCTCGGACAGATGGGTTGCGCCCCAGCATTTT. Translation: CASSESSDRWVAPQHF.